The present TCR beta chain was sequenced within a study of shared T cell receptors in the human thymus. Germline assignment: CDR1 SGHVS and CDR2 FQNEAQ. This CDR3 is 14 amino acids long. V was pared by 3 bases and J by 7 bases, with 5 bases of the junction left unmatched. Assay: immunoSEQ multiplex PCR; the TCRdb copy retains only in-frame clones and omits some. The sample includes hundreds of thousands of clones, approximately 87% of them seen just once. The data were also submitted as part of a second study, on human thymus T cells. From that report: Resections that were taken during corrective heart surgery supplied the thymus tissue. Thymic and blood repertoires appeared to show biased V and J gene usage. Related research has reported that thymic repertoires overlap highly among unrelated individuals.

Sequencing was performed on thymocytes. The J gene is TRBJ1-5, the V gene TRBV7-8, with 8 bases lining up with TRBD1. The sequence was obtained from a boy less than two years old with a congenital heart defect. This chain's CDR3 is CASSLDRARQPQHF. The CDR3 nucleotides read TGTGCCAGCAGCTTGGACAGGGCGAGACAGCCCCAGCATTTT.